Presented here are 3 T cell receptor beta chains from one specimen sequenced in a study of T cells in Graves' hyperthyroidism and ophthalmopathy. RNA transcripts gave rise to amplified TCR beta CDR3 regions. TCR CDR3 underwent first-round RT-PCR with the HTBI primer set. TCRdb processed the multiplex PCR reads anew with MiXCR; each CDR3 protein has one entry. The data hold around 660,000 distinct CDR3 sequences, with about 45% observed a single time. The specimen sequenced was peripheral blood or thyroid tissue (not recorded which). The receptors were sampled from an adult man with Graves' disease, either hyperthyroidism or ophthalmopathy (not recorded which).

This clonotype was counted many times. CDR3: CASSQDRQGGPPLHF. In nucleotides, the CDR3 is TGTGCCAGCAGCCAAGACAGACAGGGAGGCCCACCCCTCCACTTT. This chain joins TRBV7-2 and TRBJ1-6; 7 bases map to TRBD1. The trim removed 5 bases at V and 11 bases at J, leaving 12 bases unmatched. The CDR3 loop spans 15 amino acids. The germline CDR1 and CDR2 sequences are SGHTA and FQGNSA.

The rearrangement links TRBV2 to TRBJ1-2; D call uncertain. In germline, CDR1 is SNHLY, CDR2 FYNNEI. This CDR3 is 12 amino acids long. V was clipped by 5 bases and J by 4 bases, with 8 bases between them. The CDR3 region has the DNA TGTGCCAGCAGTCAGCAGACCTATGGCTACACCTTC. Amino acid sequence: CASSQQTYGYTF.

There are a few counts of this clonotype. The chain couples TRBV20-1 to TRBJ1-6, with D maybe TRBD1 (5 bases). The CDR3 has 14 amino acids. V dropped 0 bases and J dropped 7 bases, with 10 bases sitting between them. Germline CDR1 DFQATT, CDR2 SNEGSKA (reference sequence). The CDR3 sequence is CSAREGGWNSPLHF. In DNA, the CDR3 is TGCAGTGCTAGAGAGGGGGGTTGGAATTCACCCCTCCACTTT.